This T cell receptor beta chain was sequenced in a study of shared clonotypes between healthy human individuals. General study points: All-four-donor shared clonotypes had higher generation probabilities than non-shared clonotypes did. Exclusively blood specimens were collected; tissue repertoires likely differ.

Sequencing used immunoSEQ multiplex PCR; TCRdb keeps in-frame clones, though not all of them. There are millions of clones in the sample; 93% occur only once, and 1.7% lies in the top ten. Remarks on this clone: No antigen is known for it.

Selected positively for CCR7 and CD45RO-negative, naive CD8 cells excluded terminally differentiated effector memory CD45RA+ cells. V lost 3 bases and J 4 bases, leaving 8 bases between the germline ends. The CDR3 is made up of 13 amino acids. Germline assignment: CDR1 SGHTA and CDR2 FQGTGA. The sample consisted of naive CD8+ T cells from PBMCs. This TCR derives from a man aged 18-30 years in good health. Some clones in this sample may be carry-over from other donors' samples. The chain combines TRBV7-3 with TRBJ2-3; possible D gene TRBD2, 6 bases. CDR3 coding DNA: TGTGCCAGCAGCTTTTGGAGGGCAGATACGCAGTATTTT. Protein sequence: CASSFWRADTQYF.